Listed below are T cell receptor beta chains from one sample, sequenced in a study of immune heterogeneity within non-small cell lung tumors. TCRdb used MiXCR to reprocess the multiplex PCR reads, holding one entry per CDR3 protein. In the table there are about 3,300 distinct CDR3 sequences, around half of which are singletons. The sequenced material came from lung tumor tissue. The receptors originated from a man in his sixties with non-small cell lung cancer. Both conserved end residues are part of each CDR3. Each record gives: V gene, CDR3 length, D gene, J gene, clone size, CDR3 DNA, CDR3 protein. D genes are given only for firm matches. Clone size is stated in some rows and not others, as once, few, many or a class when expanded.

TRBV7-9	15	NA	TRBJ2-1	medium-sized	TGTGCCAGCAGCCTGATGGGGGGCGTCTACAATGAGCAGTTCTTC	CASSLMGGVYNEQFF
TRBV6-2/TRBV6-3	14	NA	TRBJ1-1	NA	TGTGCCAGCAGGGACATAGGGGATTTGTCTGAAGCTTTCTTT	CASRDIGDLSEAFF
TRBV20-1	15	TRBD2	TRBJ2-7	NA	TGCAGTGCTAGGCCTATAGCGGGAGTGCACGACGAGCAGTACTTC	CSARPIAGVHDEQYF
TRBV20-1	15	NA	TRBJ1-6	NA	TGCAGTGCTCGACAGGAGAGCTCCTATAATTCACCCCTCCACTTT	CSARQESSYNSPLHF
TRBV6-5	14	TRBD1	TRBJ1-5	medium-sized	TGTGCCAGCAGTTACCGACAGGGCGGTCAGCCCCAGCATTTT	CASSYRQGGQPQHF
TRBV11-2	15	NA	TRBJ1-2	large	TGTGCCAGCAGCCCAGGACGGCGGGGGAACTATGGCTACACCTTC	CASSPGRRGNYGYTF
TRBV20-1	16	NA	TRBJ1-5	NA	TGCAGTGCTAGGGCCAGCCTGGGGTATAGCAATCAGCCCCAGCATTTT	CSARASLGYSNQPQHF
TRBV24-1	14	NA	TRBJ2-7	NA	TGTGCCACCAGTGATAACGCCAGGCACTACGAGCAGTACTTC	CATSDNARHYEQYF
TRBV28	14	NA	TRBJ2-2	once	TGTGCCAGTAAGGCGAACGGGGGTGCCGGGGAGCTGTTTTTT	CASKANGGAGELFF
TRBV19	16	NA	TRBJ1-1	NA	TGTGCCAGTAGTACCCCAGGGAGGGCCACTAGCACTGAAGCTTTCTTT	CASSTPGRATSTEAFF
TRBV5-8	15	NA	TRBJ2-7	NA	TGTGCCAGCAGCTTGGTTCGAGGGAGCCTCCACGAGCAGTACTTC	CASSLVRGSLHEQYF
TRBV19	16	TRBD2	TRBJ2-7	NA	TGTGCCAGTAGGCTAGCGGGGCACGGTGGGTCCTACGAGCAGTACTTC	CASRLAGHGGSYEQYF
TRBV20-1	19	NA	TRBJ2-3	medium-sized	TGCAGTGCTAGACCTAACCTCGGGAACAGCGGGCCCCGCACAGATACGCAGTATTTT	CSARPNLGNSGPRTDTQYF
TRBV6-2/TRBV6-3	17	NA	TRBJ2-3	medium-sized	TGTGCCAGCAGTTCCAAAGTGGCGGGACAATTCACAGATACGCAGTATTTT	CASSSKVAGQFTDTQYF
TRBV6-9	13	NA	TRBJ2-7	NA	TGTGCCAGCAGTTACCGGGCGGACTACGAGCAGTACTTC	CASSYRADYEQYF
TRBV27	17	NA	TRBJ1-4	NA	TGTGCCAGCAGAATAAAGGGAAACCCTCAGAGAAATGAAAAACTGTTTTTT	CASRIKGNPQRNEKLFF
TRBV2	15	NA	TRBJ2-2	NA	TGTGCCAGCAGCAAGGACGGCGCGAACACCGGGGAGCTGTTTTTT	CASSKDGANTGELFF
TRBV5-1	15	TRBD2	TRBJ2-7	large	TGCGCCAGCAGCCCAGAAGCGGGACTACACTACGAGCAGTACTTC	CASSPEAGLHYEQYF
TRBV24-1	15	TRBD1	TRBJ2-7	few	TGTGCCACCAGTGACCCCGGACAGGAATCGGGCGAGCAGTACTTC	CATSDPGQESGEQYF
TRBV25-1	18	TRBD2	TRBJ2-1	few	TGTGCCAGCAGTGATTCAGAACCAACTAGCGGACAACCCAATGAGCAGTTCTTC	CASSDSEPTSGQPNEQFF
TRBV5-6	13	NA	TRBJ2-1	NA	TGTGCCAGCAGCTTGGGATTGAATAATGAGCAGTTCTTC	CASSLGLNNEQFF
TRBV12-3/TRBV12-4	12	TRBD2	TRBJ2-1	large	TGTGCCAGCAGAATTACTAGCGGTGAGCAGTTCTTC	CASRITSGEQFF
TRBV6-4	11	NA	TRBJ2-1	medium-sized	TGTGCCAACCCTCTGGGGAATGAGCAGTTCTTC	CANPLGNEQFF
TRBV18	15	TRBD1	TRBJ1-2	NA	TGTGCCAGCTCACCACGGACAGGGAATATGGGTGGCTACACCTTC	CASSPRTGNMGGYTF
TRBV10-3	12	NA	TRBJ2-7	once	TGTGCCATCGGGGGGGCCTGGGGCGAGCAGTACTTC	CAIGGAWGEQYF
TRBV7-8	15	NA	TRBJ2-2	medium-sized	TGTGCCAGCAGCTTAGTGGGGGCCAACACCGGGGAGCTGTTTTTT	CASSLVGANTGELFF
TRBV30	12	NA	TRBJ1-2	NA	TGTGCCTGGATTAGGTACTACTATGGCTACACCTTC	CAWIRYYYGYTF
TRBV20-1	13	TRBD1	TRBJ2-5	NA	TGCAGTGCTTACAGGGGAGATAAAGAGACCCAGTACTTC	CSAYRGDKETQYF
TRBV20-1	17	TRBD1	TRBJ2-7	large	TGCAGTGCTGTCGCCTCCCTGGGGACAGGGGACCCCTACGAGCAGTACTTC	CSAVASLGTGDPYEQYF
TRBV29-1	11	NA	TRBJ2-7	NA	TGCAGCGTTGCAGGGCCGGACGAGCAGTACTTC	CSVAGPDEQYF
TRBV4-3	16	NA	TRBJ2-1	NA	TGCGCCAGCAGCCAAGACTCCTCCTCTTCCTACAATGAGCAGTTCTTC	CASSQDSSSSYNEQFF
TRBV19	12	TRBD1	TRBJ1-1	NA	TGTGCCAGCGGACAGGGGAGGTTGAGGGCTTTCTTT	CASGQGRLRAFF
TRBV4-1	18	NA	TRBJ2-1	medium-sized	TGCGCCAGCAGCCAAGAACGTCACCGGGGTAGCTCCTACAATGAGCAGTTCTTC	CASSQERHRGSSYNEQFF
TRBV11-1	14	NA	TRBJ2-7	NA	TGTGCCAGCAGCCTTTCGGGAACCTACTACGAGCAGTACTTC	CASSLSGTYYEQYF
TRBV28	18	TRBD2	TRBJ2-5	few	TGTGCCAGCAACGAGGACAGGTGGGGACTAGCGGGGCAAGAGACCCAGTACTTC	CASNEDRWGLAGQETQYF
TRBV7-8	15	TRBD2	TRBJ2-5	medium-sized	TGTGCCAGCAGCCGGGCTAGCGGGGCACAAGAGACCCAGTACTTC	CASSRASGAQETQYF
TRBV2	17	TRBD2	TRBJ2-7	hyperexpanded	TGTGCCAGCAGTCCGACGACTAGCGGGAGAGTTTTCTACGAGCAGTACTTC	CASSPTTSGRVFYEQYF
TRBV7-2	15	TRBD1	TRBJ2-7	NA	TGTGCCAGCAGCTTGGAGGAATACAGGGGAAGCGAGCAGTACTTC	CASSLEEYRGSEQYF
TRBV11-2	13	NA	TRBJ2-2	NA	TGTGCGGTGGCTGTAGCGAACACCGGGGAGCTGTTTTTT	CAVAVANTGELFF
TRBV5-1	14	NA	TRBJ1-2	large	TGCGCCAGCAGCCCGGGGGACTTTAACTATGGCTACACCTTC	CASSPGDFNYGYTF
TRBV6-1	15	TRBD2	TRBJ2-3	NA	TGTGCCAGCAGTCGACTAGCGGGGAGTCGGGATACGCAGTATTTT	CASSRLAGSRDTQYF
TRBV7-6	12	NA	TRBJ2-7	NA	TGTGCCAGCAGTCAAGCCGTGGGTGAGCAGTACTTC	CASSQAVGEQYF
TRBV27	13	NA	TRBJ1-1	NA	TGTGCCAGCAGTTGGAGCATTTACACTGAAGCTTTCTTT	CASSWSIYTEAFF
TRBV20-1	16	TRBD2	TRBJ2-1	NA	TGCAGTGTTAGACGACGGCTAGCGGGTTCCTACAATGAGCAGTTCTTC	CSVRRRLAGSYNEQFF
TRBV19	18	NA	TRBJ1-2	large	TGTGCCAGTAGTATAAATTGGGCAGCGGAGAACTTTAACTATGGCTACACCTTC	CASSINWAAENFNYGYTF
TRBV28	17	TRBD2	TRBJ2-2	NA	TGTGCCAGCAGTCCTCCGGGACTAGCGTCGAACACCGGGGAGCTGTTTTTT	CASSPPGLASNTGELFF
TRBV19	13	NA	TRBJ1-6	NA	TGTGCCAGTAGTAGCAGGGGAAACTCACCCCTCCACTTT	CASSSRGNSPLHF
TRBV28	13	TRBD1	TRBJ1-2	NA	TGTGCCAGCAGTTTCGGACAGGGACGGGGCTACACCTTC	CASSFGQGRGYTF
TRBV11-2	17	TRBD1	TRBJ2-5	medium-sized	TGTGCCAGCAGCCTCACCGGACAGGGTATTCGCTTGGAGACCCAGTACTTC	CASSLTGQGIRLETQYF
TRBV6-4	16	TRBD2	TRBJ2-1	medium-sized	TGTGCCAGCAGTGACTCCACTAGCGGAGCATACAATGAGCAGTTCTTC	CASSDSTSGAYNEQFF
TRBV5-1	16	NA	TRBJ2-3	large	TGCGCCAGCAGCTGGGGGACTGCAACTAGCACAGATACGCAGTATTTT	CASSWGTATSTDTQYF
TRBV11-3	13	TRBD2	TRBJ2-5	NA	TGTGCCAGCAGCGGTAGCGGGGGCGAGACCCAGTACTTC	CASSGSGGETQYF
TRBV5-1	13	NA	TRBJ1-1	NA	TGCGCCAGCAGCCCCGATCAGACCACCCAAGTTTTCTTT	CASSPDQTTQVFF
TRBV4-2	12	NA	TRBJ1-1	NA	TGTGCCAGCGGACATATCGACAATGAAGCTTTCTTC	CASGHIDNEAFF
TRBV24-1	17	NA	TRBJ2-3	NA	TGTGCCACCAGTGACTTCGACAGAAGTCTGATCACAGATACGCAGTATTTT	CATSDFDRSLITDTQYF
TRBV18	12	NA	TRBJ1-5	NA	TGTGCCAGCTCACGCCAGGGGCCGCCCCAGCATTTT	CASSRQGPPQHF
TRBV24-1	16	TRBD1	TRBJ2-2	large	TGTGCCACCAGTGATCCCGGGACAGGAACCACCGGGGAGCTGTTTTTT	CATSDPGTGTTGELFF